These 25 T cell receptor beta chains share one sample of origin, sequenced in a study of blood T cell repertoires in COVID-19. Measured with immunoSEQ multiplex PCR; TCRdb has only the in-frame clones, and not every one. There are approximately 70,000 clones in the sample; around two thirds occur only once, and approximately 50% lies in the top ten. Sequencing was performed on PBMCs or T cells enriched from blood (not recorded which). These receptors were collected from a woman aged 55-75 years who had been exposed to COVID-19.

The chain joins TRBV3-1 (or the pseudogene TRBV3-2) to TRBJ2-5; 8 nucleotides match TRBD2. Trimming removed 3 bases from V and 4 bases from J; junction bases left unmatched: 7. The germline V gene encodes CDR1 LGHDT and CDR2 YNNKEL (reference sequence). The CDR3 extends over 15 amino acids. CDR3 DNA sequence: TGTGCCAGCAGCCAGCTCGGGGGGGCACGAGAGACCCAGTACTTC. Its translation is CASSQLGGARETQYF.

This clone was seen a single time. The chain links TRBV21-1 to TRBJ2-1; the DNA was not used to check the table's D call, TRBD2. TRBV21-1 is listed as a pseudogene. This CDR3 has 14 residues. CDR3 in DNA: TGTGCCAGCAGCAAAGATTGGCGGGTCAATGAGCAGTTCTTC. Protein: CASSKDWRVNEQFF.

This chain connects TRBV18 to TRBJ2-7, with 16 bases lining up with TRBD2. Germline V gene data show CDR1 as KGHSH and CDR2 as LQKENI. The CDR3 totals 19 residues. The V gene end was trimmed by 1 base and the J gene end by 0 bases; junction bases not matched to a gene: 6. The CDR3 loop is CASSPQGLAGGPRSYEQYF. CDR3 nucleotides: TGTGCCAGCTCACCACAGGGACTAGCGGGGGGGCCCCGCTCCTACGAGCAGTACTTC.

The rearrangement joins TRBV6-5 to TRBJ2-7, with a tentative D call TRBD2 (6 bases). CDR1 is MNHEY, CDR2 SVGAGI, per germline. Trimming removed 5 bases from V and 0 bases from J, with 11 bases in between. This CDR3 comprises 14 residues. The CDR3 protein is CASSRGLSSYEQYF. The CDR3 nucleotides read TGTGCCAGCAGTCGGGGGTTAAGCTCCTACGAGCAGTACTTC.

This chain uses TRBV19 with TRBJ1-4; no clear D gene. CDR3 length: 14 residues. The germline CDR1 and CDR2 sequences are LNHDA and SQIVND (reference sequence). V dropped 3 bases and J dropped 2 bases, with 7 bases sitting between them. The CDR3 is CASSIGETNEKLFF. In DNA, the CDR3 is TGTGCCAGTAGTATCGGGGAGACTAATGAAAAACTGTTTTTT. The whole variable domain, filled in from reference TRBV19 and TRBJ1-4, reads DGGITQSPKYLFRKEGQNVTLSCEQNLNHDAMYWYRQDPGQGLRLIYYSQIVNDFQKGDIAEGYSVSREKKESFPLTVTSAQKNPTAFYLCASSIGETNEKLFFGSGTQLSVL.

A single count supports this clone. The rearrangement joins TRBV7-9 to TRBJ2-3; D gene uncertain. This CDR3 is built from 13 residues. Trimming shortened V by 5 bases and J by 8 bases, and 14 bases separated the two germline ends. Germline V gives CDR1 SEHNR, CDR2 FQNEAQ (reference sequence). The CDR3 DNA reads TGTGCCAGCAGCGAGACGCAGGCGTCTACGCAGTATTTT. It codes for CASSETQASTQYF.

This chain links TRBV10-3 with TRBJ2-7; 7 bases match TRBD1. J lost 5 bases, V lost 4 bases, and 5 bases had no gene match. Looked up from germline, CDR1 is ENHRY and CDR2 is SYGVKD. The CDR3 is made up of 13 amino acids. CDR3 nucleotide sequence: TGTGCCATCAGTGGGCAGGGGGAGAACGAGCAGTACTTC. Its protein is CAISGQGENEQYF.

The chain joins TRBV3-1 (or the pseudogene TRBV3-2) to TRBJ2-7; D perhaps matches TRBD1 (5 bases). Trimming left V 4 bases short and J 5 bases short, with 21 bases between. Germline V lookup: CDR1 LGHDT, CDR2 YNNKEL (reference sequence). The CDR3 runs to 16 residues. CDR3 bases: TGTGCCAGCAGCCCCTCACCAATTCCAGGGTACCACGAGCAGTACTTC. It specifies CASSPSPIPGYHEQYF.

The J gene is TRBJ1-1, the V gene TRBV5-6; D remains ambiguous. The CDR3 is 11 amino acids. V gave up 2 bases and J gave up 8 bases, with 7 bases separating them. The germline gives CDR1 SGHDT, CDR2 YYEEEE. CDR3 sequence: CASSFGPEAFF. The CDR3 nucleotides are TGTGCCAGCAGCTTTGGCCCGGAAGCTTTCTTT.

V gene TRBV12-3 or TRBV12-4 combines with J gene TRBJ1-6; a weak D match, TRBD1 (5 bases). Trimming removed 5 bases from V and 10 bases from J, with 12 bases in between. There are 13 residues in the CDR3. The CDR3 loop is CASSARADSPLHF. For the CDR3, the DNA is TGTGCCAGCAGTGCCAGGGCAGACTCACCCCTCCACTTT.

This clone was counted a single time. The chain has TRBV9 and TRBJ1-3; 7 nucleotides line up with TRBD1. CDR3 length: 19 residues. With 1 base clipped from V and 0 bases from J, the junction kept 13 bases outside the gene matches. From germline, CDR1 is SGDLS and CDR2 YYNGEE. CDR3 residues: CASSVFATGQSSSGNTIYF. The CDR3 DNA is TGTGCCAGCAGCGTATTCGCGACGGGACAGTCGAGCTCTGGAAACACCATATATTTT.

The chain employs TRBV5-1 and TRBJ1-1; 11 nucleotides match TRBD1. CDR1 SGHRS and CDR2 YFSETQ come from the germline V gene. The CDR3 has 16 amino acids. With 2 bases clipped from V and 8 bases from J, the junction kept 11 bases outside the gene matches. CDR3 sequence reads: CASSFDMGQGDIEAFF. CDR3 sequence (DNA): TGCGCCAGCAGCTTTGATATGGGACAGGGGGACATCGAAGCTTTCTTT.

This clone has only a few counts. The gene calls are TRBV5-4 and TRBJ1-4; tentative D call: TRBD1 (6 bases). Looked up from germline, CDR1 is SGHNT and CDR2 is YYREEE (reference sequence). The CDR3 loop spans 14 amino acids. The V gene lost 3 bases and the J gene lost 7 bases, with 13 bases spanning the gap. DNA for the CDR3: TGTGCCAGCAGCTCCTGGGGGGGGCGTGAAAAACTGTTTTTT. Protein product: CASSSWGGREKLFF.

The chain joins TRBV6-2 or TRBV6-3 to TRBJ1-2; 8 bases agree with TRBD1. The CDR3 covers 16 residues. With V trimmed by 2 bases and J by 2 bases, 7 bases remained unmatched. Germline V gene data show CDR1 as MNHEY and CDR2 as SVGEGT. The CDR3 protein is CASSYPGQDTNYGYTF. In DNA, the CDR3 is TGTGCCAGCAGTTACCCGGGACAGGATACAAACTATGGCTACACCTTC.

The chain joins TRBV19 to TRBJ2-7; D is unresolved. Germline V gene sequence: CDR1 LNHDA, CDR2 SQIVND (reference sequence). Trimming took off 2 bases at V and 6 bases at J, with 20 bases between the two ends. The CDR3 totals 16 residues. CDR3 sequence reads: CASSIKAGGLPLEQYF. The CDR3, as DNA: TGTGCCAGTAGTATAAAGGCAGGTGGCCTCCCTCTCGAGCAGTACTTC.

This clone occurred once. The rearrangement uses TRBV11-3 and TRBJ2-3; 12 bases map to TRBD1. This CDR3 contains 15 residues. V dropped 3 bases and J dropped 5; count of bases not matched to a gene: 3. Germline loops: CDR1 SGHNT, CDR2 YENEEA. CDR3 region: CASSLGQGAGDTQYF. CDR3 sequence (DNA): TGTGCCAGCAGCTTGGGACAGGGGGCAGGAGATACGCAGTATTTT.

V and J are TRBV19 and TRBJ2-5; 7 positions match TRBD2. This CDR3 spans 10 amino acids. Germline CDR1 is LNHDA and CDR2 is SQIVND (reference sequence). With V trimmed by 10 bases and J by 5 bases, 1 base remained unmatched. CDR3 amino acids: CATGGETQYF. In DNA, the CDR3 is TGTGCCACCGGGGGGGAGACCCAGTACTTC. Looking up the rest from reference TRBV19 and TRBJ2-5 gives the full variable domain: DGGITQSPKYLFRKEGQNVTLSCEQNLNHDAMYWYRQDPGQGLRLIYYSQIVNDFQKGDIAEGYSVSREKKESFPLTVTSAQKNPTAFYLCATGGETQYFGPGTRLLVL.

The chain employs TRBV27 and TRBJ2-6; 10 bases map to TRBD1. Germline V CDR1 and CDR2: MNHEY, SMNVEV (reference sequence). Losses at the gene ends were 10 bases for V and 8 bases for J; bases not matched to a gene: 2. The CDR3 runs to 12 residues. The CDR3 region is CATGQGTNVLTF. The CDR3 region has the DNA TGTGCCACGGGACAGGGGACCAACGTCCTGACTTTC.

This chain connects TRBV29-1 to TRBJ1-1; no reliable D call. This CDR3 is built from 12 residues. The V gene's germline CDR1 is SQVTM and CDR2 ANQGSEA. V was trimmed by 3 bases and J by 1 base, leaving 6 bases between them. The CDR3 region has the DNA TGCAGCGTTGACCGAGAGAACACTGAAGCTTTCTTT. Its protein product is CSVDRENTEAFF.

The CDR3 loop reads CATSDINGGKTFF. The CDR3, as DNA: TGTGCCACCAGTGATATCAATGGAGGGAAAACTTTCTTT. This chain joins TRBV24-1 and TRBJ1-1, with D uncertain. The CDR3 runs to 13 residues. Germline assignment: CDR1 KGHDR and CDR2 SFDVKD. The V end was cut by 3 bases, the J end by 12 bases, with 16 bases between.

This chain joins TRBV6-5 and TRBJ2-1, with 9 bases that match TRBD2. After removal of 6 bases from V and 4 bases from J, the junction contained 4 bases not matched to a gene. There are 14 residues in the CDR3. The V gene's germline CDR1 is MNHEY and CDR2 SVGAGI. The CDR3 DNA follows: TGTGCCAGCAGGCTAGCGGGGATATACAATGAGCAGTTCTTC. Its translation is CASRLAGIYNEQFF.

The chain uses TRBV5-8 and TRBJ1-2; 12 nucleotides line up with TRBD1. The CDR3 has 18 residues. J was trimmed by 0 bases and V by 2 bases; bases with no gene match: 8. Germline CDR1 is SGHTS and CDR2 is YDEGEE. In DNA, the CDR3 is TGTGCCAGCAGCTTAAAGGGACAGGGGGCCGCACCTAACTATGGCTACACCTTC. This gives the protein CASSLKGQGAAPNYGYTF.

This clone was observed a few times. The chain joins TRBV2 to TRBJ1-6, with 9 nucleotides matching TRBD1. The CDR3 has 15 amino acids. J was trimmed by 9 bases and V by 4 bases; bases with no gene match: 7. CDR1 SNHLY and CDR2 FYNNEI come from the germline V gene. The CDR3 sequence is CASSALTGGVSPLHF. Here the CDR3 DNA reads TGTGCCAGCAGTGCCCTGACAGGGGGAGTTTCACCCCTCCACTTT.

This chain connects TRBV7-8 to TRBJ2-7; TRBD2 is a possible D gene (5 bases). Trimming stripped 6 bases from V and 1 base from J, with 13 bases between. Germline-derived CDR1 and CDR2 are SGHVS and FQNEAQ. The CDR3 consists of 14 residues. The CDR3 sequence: CASSPLDRSYEQYF. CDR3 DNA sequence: TGTGCCAGCAGTCCACTAGACCGATCCTACGAGCAGTACTTC.

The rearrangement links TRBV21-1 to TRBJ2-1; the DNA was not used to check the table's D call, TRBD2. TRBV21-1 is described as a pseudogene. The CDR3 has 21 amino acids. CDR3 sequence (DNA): TGTGCCAGCAGCACTCCAAGAATCGGGACTAGCGGGAGGGCATCCTACAATGAGCAGTTCTTC. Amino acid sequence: CASSTPRIGTSGRASYNEQFF.